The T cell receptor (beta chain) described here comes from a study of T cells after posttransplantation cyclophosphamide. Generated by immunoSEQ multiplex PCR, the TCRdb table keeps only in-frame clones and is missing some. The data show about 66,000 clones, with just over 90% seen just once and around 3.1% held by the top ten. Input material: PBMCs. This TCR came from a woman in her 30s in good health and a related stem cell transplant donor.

DNA of the CDR3: TGTGCCACCAGCAGGTCTAGTCTTGAGCAGTTCTTC. Its protein product is CATSRSSLEQFF. This chain connects TRBV15 to TRBJ2-1; no reliable D call. V was trimmed by 3 bases and J by 9 bases, leaving 9 bases between them. Looked up from germline, CDR1 is LNHNV and CDR2 is YYDKDF (reference sequence). The CDR3 sequence is 12 residues long.